One and the same sample provided the 32 T cell receptor beta chains below, sequenced in a study of regulatory T cells in long-lasting Graves disease. CDR3-region Arm-PCR and iRepertoire HTBI primers produced the TCR beta libraries. Each CDR3 protein gets one entry after TCRdb re-called the multiplex PCR reads with MiXCR. In the table there are some 500,000 distinct CDR3 sequences, roughly 12% of which are singletons. Time point denoted: newly diagnosed GD, antithyroid drugs for less than 3 months. The TCR library was prepared using RNA isolated from PBMCs. This sample was also put to use in a study of T cells in Graves' hyperthyroidism and ophthalmopathy.

The sequenced sample was peripheral blood mononuclear cells (PBMCs), obtained at new diagnosis, from a patient treated with antithyroid drugs. The receptors here all came from a man aged 30 to 45 with Graves disease.

This clonotype was observed at least ten times. V gene TRBV12-3 or TRBV12-4 combines with J gene TRBJ2-3, with D possibly TRBD2 on 5 matching bases. V was shortened by 6 bases and J by 4 bases, with 20 bases between the two germline ends. The CDR3 has 16 residues. Written as DNA, the CDR3 is TGTGCCAGCAGCCGCCCACTAGTTATTAGCGCAGATACGCAGTATTTT. Its translation is CASSRPLVISADTQYF.

This clonotype appeared many times. The genes are TRBV7-2 and TRBJ2-5; 9 nucleotides agree with TRBD2. Germline V gene sequence: CDR1 SGHTA, CDR2 FQGNSA. This CDR3 is 14 amino acids long. V was pared by 4 bases and J by 7 bases, with 7 bases of the junction left unmatched. CDR3 in amino acids: CASSSSSGVVTQYF. Written as DNA, the CDR3 is TGTGCCAGCAGCTCTTCTAGCGGGGTCGTGACCCAGTACTTC.

This clonotype was seen at least ten times. The chain joins TRBV7-2 to TRBJ1-2; D unresolved. CDR1 is SGHTA, CDR2 FQGNSA, per germline. Trimming pared 2 bases from V and 1 base from J, leaving 8 bases between. This CDR3 contains 14 residues. CDR3 region: CASSLYQVNYGYTF. Written as DNA, the CDR3 is TGTGCCAGCAGCTTATATCAGGTTAACTATGGCTACACCTTC.

On this clonotype itself: With a much larger clone just one base away, this may be a read error. The chain has TRBV2 and TRBJ2-2, with D perhaps matching TRBD2 (6 bases). CDR1 and CDR2 (germline): SNHLY, FYNNEI. The CDR3 runs to 14 residues. CDR3 in DNA: TGTGCCGGCAGTCCGGCTAGCGAAGGCGGGGAGCTGTTTTTT. It translates to CAGSPASEGGELFF.

In this sample, this clonotype turned up many times. This sequence joins TRBV7-3 and TRBJ2-7, with TRBD2 matching over 13 bases. This CDR3 spans 15 amino acids. Trimming removed 10 bases from V and 0 bases from J; junction bases left unmatched: 6. Germline-derived CDR1 and CDR2 are SGHTA and FQGTGA. The CDR3: CATMGLAGTSYEQYF. As DNA, the CDR3 is TGTGCCACCATGGGACTAGCGGGGACCTCCTACGAGCAGTACTTC.

This clonotype was detected ten times or more. The V and J genes are TRBV15 and TRBJ2-1; 10 positions agree with TRBD2. There are 18 residues in the CDR3. V was pared by 1 base and J by 8 bases, with 14 bases of the junction left unmatched. The germline V gene encodes CDR1 LNHNV and CDR2 YYDKDF (reference sequence). The CDR3 spells CATSRARTSGSQGDEQFF. For the CDR3, the DNA is TGTGCCACCAGCAGAGCCCGGACTAGCGGATCCCAGGGGGATGAGCAGTTCTTC.

This clonotype was detected ten times or more. The DNA for the CDR3 is TGTGCCAGCAGCCGTGGGGAGGAGACGAACTATGGCTACACCTTC. This sequence encodes CASSRGEETNYGYTF. The chain recombines TRBV7-9 with TRBJ1-2, with D unresolved. The CDR3 has 15 amino acids. Germline V gives CDR1 SEHNR, CDR2 FQNEAQ (reference sequence). V lost 5 bases and J 2 bases, leaving 15 bases between the germline ends. Using reference TRBV7-9 and TRBJ1-2 for the parts outside the CDR3, the full variable domain is DTGVSQNPRHKITKRGQNVTFRCDPISEHNRLYWYRQTLGQGPEFLTYFQNEAQLEKSRLLSDRFSAERPKGSFSTLEIQRTEQGDSAMYLCASSRGEETNYGYTFGSGTRLTVV.

V is TRBV20-1 and J is TRBJ2-3, with 8 bases fitting TRBD2. Germline V gene lookup returns CDR1 DFQATT and CDR2 SNEGSKA (reference sequence). The CDR3 covers 17 residues. V dropped 5 bases and J dropped 0; count of bases not matched to a gene: 13. CDR3 sequence: CSAEDSVLAASTDTQYF. CDR3 sequence (DNA): TGCAGTGCTGAAGACAGCGTACTAGCGGCTAGCACAGATACGCAGTATTTT.

The V call is TRBV4-1, the J call TRBJ1-5; unclear D gene. The CDR3 has 14 residues. Germline V gene data show CDR1 as MGHRA and CDR2 as YSYEKL. Between the trimmed V and J ends, which lost 2 bases and 4 bases, there was a span of 9 bases. CDR3 DNA: TGCGCCAGCAGCCAAACGGCACTAAATCAGCCCCAGCATTTT. This gives the protein CASSQTALNQPQHF.

This clonotype was recorded at least ten times. The chain employs TRBV19 and TRBJ1-1; the match to TRBD1 covers 7 bases. Germline V gene data show CDR1 as LNHDA and CDR2 as SQIVND (reference sequence). The CDR3 has 15 residues. V shed 6 bases, J shed 1 base, and the junction held 8 bases outside the gene matches. The CDR3 sequence is CASRKTTGRNTEAFF. The CDR3, as DNA: TGTGCCAGTAGAAAAACGACAGGGAGGAACACTGAAGCTTTCTTT.

This clonotype was found many times. The J gene is TRBJ1-1, the V gene TRBV29-1; D gene ambiguous. CDR1 SQVTM and CDR2 ANQGSEA come from the germline V gene. Trimming shortened V by 5 bases and J by 10 bases, and 11 bases separated the two germline ends. The CDR3 extends over 10 amino acids. CDR3 sequence: CSVREGGAFF. CDR3 DNA: TGCAGCGTTCGTGAGGGAGGAGCTTTCTTT.

This clonotype showed up many times. J is TRBJ2-1 and V is TRBV6-2 or TRBV6-3; possible D gene TRBD2, 5 bases. Germline V gene lookup returns CDR1 MNHEY and CDR2 SVGEGT. This CDR3 region has 15 residues. The germline V and J ends were trimmed by 2 bases and 0 bases, with 8 bases remaining between them. The CDR3 nucleotides are TGTGCCAGCAGTTACAAAGGGAGCTCCTACAATGAGCAGTTCTTC. This encodes CASSYKGSSYNEQFF.

This clonotype was observed many times. The chain links TRBV7-6 to TRBJ2-2; TRBD1 aligns across 8 bases. Germline loops: CDR1 SGHVS, CDR2 FNYEAQ. V lost 5 bases and J lost 5; bases outside the gene matches: 4. The length of the CDR3 is 14 residues. The CDR3 DNA follows: TGTGCCAGCAGCCTCCGGACAGGGACCGGGGAGCTGTTTTTT. Amino acids: CASSLRTGTGELFF.

Many counts were recorded for this clonotype. The rearrangement joins TRBV10-3 to TRBJ1-1, with unresolved D. The CDR3 is made up of 15 amino acids. Deletions cut 0 bases from V and 1 base from J, with 9 bases between. CDR1 and CDR2 (germline): ENHRY, SYGVKD. CDR3 nucleotides: TGTGCCATCAGTGAGTCCCCCCGAGGGAACACTGAAGCTTTCTTT. It yields the protein CAISESPRGNTEAFF.

This clonotype was detected only once. The chain is built from TRBV11-2 and TRBJ1-2, with D uncertain. Germline assignment: CDR1 SGHAT and CDR2 FQNNGV. V shed 10 bases and J shed 8 bases, with 17 bases lying between them. This CDR3 is built from 12 residues. The CDR3 nucleotides are TGTGCCACCCTGGCGAGGGCAGGCGGCTACACCTTC. It encodes CATLARAGGYTF.

This clonotype was seen many times. V gene TRBV6-5 combines with J gene TRBJ1-2; perhaps TRBD1 as D (5 bases). CDR1 and CDR2 from the germline V gene are MNHEY and SVGAGI. Trimming left V 0 bases short and J 8 bases short, with 28 bases between. This CDR3 comprises 19 residues. DNA for the CDR3: TGTGCCAGCAGTTACTCGGGGGGACGCGGGCAGGGAAAAAGATTCGGCTACACCTTC. Its protein is CASSYSGGRGQGKRFGYTF.

In the case of this clonotype: The CDR3 ends on some other residue instead of the conserved phenylalanine or tryptophan, so this is likely a read error. J is TRBJ2-7 and V is TRBV4-1; 12 bases are shared with TRBD2. V dropped 1 base and J dropped 4; count of bases not matched to a gene: 2. Germline V gene data show CDR1 as MGHRA and CDR2 as YSYEKL. CDR3 length: 15 residues. The CDR3 DNA reads TGCGCCAGCAGCCAAGGCGGACTAGCGGGGTACGAGCAGTACTCC. Its translation: CASSQGGLAGYEQYS.

V is TRBV6-1 and J is TRBJ2-3; D gene unclear. V was clipped by 4 bases and J by 3 bases, with 20 bases between them. CDR1 MNHNS and CDR2 SASEGT come from the germline V gene. The CDR3 loop spans 17 amino acids. CDR3 coding DNA: TGTGCCAGCAGTGTATCTTTAAGGTTACGGGTTACAGATACGCAGTATTTT. Amino acid sequence: CASSVSLRLRVTDTQYF.

The table lists this clonotype with many counts. One end of the junction does not line up with germline, which may come from a read error. V and J are TRBV7-3 and TRBJ2-7; 8 nucleotides align to TRBD1. The CDR3 runs 14 residues. Germline V gives CDR1 SGHTA, CDR2 FQGTGA. The CDR3 here is CASSSGQDSSQKAF. CDR3 nucleotide sequence: TGTGCCAGCAGCTCGGGACAGGACTCCTCCCAGAAGGCGTTC.

This clonotype was seen ten or more times. This chain links TRBV15 with TRBJ1-5; the D is unclear. The CDR3 loop spans 15 amino acids. Germline loops: CDR1 LNHNV, CDR2 YYDKDF (reference sequence). V gave up 0 bases and J gave up 3 bases, with 9 bases separating them. The CDR3 protein is CATSRDWEVNQPQHF. For the CDR3, the DNA is TGTGCCACCAGCAGAGATTGGGAGGTCAATCAGCCCCAGCATTTT.

This clonotype was seen at least ten times. The V and J genes are TRBV12-3 or TRBV12-4 and TRBJ2-7, with D possibly called TRBD1 or TRBD2 (5 bases each). The length of the CDR3 is 14 residues. V lost 1 base and J lost 0, with 7 bases in between. Here the CDR3 DNA reads TGTGCCAGCAGTTTAGACGGGACCTCCTACGAGCAGTACTTC. Translated: CASSLDGTSYEQYF.

This clonotype showed up many times. The chain's CDR3 is CASSQDLGVGYTF. The CDR3 DNA reads as TGTGCCAGCAGCCAAGATCTCGGGGTCGGCTACACCTTC. The chain couples TRBV14 to TRBJ1-2; D gene uncertain. Trimming pared 0 bases from V and 8 bases from J, leaving 10 bases between. The CDR3 spans 13 residues. Germline values: CDR1 SGHDN, CDR2 FVKESK.

The chain combines TRBV9 with TRBJ2-5; D remains unclear. V lost 5 bases and J lost 3, with 11 bases in between. The CDR3 has 13 residues. The germline CDR1 and CDR2 sequences are SGDLS and YYNGEE. CDR3 amino acids: CASRKYPEETQYF. The CDR3 nucleotides are TGTGCCAGCAGAAAATACCCCGAAGAGACCCAGTACTTC. Combining the CDR3 with reference TRBV9 and TRBJ2-5 gives the whole variable domain DSGVTQTPKHLITATGQRVTLRCSPRSGDLSVYWYQQSLDQGLQFLIQYYNGEERAKGNILERFSAQQFPDLHSELNLSSLELGDSALYFCASRKYPEETQYFGPGTRLLVL.

This clonotype has just a few counts. V usage is TRBV3-1 and J usage is TRBJ2-3; 13 nucleotides match TRBD2. After removal of 3 bases from V and 5 bases from J, the junction contained 8 bases not matched to a gene. Germline V gene lookup returns CDR1 LGHDT and CDR2 YNNKEL (reference sequence). CDR3 size: 17 residues. In nucleotides, the CDR3 is TGTGCCAGCAGCCACCTAGGGACTAGCGGGATGGGAGATACGCAGTATTTT. This encodes CASSHLGTSGMGDTQYF.

This clonotype turned up a few times. This chain links TRBV20-1 with TRBJ1-1; possibly TRBD1 for D (5 bases). Trimming took off 6 bases at V and 0 bases at J, with 11 bases between the two ends. CDR3 length: 13 amino acids. The germline CDR1 and CDR2 sequences are DFQATT and SNEGSKA (reference sequence). For the CDR3, the DNA is TGCAGTGCGGACGGGACGGTGAACACTGAAGCTTTCTTT. Its protein product is CSADGTVNTEAFF.

Turning to this clonotype: Likely a read error: the CDR3 ends without its conserved phenylalanine or tryptophan. The chain links TRBV2 to TRBJ2-4, with 10 bases identical to TRBD2. Germline V gene lookup returns CDR1 SNHLY and CDR2 FYNNEI. V was clipped by 7 bases and J by 0 bases; unmatched bases: 9. This CDR3 is built from 17 residues. The CDR3 here is CASTLLAGPLAKNIQYL. For the CDR3, the DNA is TGTGCCAGCACCCTACTAGCGGGACCGCTAGCCAAAAACATTCAGTACCTC.

In this sample, this clonotype turned up many times. The rearrangement joins TRBV10-3 to TRBJ2-5, with D maybe TRBD2 (6 bases). The CDR3 covers 12 residues. Deletions cut 2 bases from V and 6 bases from J, with 7 bases between. The germline CDR1 and CDR2 sequences are ENHRY and SYGVKD. CDR3 sequence: CAISEAGKTQYF. Written as DNA, the CDR3 is TGTGCCATCAGTGAGGCGGGGAAGACCCAGTACTTC.

This clonotype was counted at least ten times. This chain joins TRBV5-1 and TRBJ2-7, with 7 bases that match TRBD2. The trim removed 4 bases at V and 3 bases at J, leaving 13 bases unmatched. Germline V gives CDR1 SGHRS, CDR2 YFSETQ. The CDR3 sequence is 16 residues long. The CDR3 loop reads CASSKYQGGGGYEQYF. Written as DNA, the CDR3 is TGCGCCAGCAGCAAATACCAGGGTGGCGGGGGCTACGAGCAGTACTTC.

This clonotype was counted at least ten times. CDR3 protein: CASTVYHRTYTEAFF. The DNA of the CDR3 is TGTGCCAGCACCGTATATCACAGGACGTACACTGAAGCTTTCTTT. The gene calls are TRBV6-1 and TRBJ1-1; the D gene is possibly TRBD1 (5 bases). Germline CDR1 MNHNS, CDR2 SASEGT. The CDR3 contains 15 residues. Trimming removed 7 bases at V and 3 bases at J, with 18 bases between.

This clonotype was observed many times. This rearrangement joins TRBV20-1 to TRBJ2-3; D may match TRBD1 or TRBD2 (5 bases each). Trimming stripped 4 bases from V and 1 base from J, with 9 bases between. The CDR3 contains 13 residues. The germline gives CDR1 DFQATT, CDR2 SNEGSKA (reference sequence). The CDR3 loop is CSAIGGRTDTQYF. CDR3 bases: TGCAGTGCTATTGGGGGACGCACAGATACGCAGTATTTT.

The chain uses TRBV29-1 and TRBJ2-7, with D maybe TRBD2 (6 bases). Germline assignment: CDR1 SQVTM and CDR2 ANQGSEA. The CDR3 runs to 13 residues. Trimming pared 6 bases from V and 6 bases from J, leaving 18 bases between. Here the CDR3 reads CSVGSSHSSEQYF. The DNA of the CDR3 is TGCAGCGTCGGGAGCTCTCATTCAAGCGAGCAGTACTTC.

This clonotype was observed at least ten times. The chain has TRBV11-2 and TRBJ2-1; D uncertain. CDR1 and CDR2 from the germline V gene are SGHAT and FQNNGV. Deletions cut 1 base from V and 9 bases from J, with 10 bases between. The CDR3 length is 13 residues. Here the CDR3 DNA reads TGTGCCAGCAGCTTAGCGTTTCCGCCTGAGCAGTTCTTC. As protein: CASSLAFPPEQFF.